The present entry profiles one TCR beta chain with its context. Time point in this sample: after dendritic cell vaccination, including at tumor progression/relapse. The CDR3 length is 15 residues. The trim removed 5 bases at V and 2 bases at J, leaving 6 bases unmatched. Germline V CDR1 and CDR2: SGHTA, FQGTGA. The sample belongs to a study of glioma-infiltrating T cells after dendritic cell vaccination. As for the study in general: The vaccine used monocyte-derived dendritic cells pulsed overnight with autologous tumor lysate.

The primer mix had 60 V beta and 13 J beta primers. Sequencing used immunoSEQ multiplex PCR; TCRdb keeps in-frame clones, though not all of them. The sample lists 110,000 or so clones, 90% occurring once. This chain uses TRBV7-3 with TRBJ2-1, with 7 bases fitting TRBD2. The sequencing used blood, collected after dendritic cell vaccination. This sequence was found in a human donor with glioblastoma. In DNA, the CDR3 is TGTGCCAGCAGCCAACTAGCGCCCCCCTACAATGAGCAGTTCTTC. This sequence encodes CASSQLAPPYNEQFF.